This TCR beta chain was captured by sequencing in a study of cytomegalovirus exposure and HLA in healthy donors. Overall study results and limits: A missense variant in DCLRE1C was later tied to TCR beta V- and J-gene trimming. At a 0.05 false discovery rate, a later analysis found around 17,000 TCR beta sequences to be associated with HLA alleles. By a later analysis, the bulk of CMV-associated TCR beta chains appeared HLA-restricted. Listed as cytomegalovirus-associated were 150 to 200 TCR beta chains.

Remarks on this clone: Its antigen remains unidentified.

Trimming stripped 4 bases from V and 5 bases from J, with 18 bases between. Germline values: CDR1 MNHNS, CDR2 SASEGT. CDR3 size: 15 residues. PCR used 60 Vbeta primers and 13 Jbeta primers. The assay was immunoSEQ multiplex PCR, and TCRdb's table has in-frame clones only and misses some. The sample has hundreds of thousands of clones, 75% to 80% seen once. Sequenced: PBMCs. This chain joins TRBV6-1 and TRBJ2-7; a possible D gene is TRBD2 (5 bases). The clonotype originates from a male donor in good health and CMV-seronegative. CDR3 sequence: CASSGVRGSSHEQYF. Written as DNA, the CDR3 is TGTGCCAGCAGTGGAGTCCGGGGATCTTCCCACGAGCAGTACTTC.